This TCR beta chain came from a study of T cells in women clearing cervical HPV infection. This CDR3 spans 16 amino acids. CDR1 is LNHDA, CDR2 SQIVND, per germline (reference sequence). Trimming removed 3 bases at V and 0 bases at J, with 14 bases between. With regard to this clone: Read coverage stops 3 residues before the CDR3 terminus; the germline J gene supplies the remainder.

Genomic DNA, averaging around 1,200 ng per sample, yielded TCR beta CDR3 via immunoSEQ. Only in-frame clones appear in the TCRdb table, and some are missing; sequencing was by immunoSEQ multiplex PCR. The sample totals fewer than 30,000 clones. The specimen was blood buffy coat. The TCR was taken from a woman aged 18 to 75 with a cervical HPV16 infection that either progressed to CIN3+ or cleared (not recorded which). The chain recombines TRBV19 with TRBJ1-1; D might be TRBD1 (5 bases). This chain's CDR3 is CASSMGGEAMNTEAFF. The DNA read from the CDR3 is TGTGCCAGTAGTATGGGGGGGGAGGCGATGAACACTGAA.